These 7 T cell receptor beta chains were all obtained from the same sample, sequenced in a study of regulatory T cells in long-lasting Graves disease. Time point denoted: persistent/refractory GD, antithyroid drugs over 5 years with positive TRAb. TCR sequences were obtained from RNA taken from PBMCs. To make TCR beta libraries, researchers used iRepertoire HTBI primers and Arm-PCR of CDR3 regions. TCRdb itself ran the multiplex PCR reads through MiXCR, one entry per CDR3 protein. The data contain about 470,000 distinct CDR3 sequences, about a fifth of them singletons. This sample comprised peripheral blood mononuclear cells (PBMCs), obtained when the disease was refractory, from a patient treated with antithyroid drugs. The receptors were sampled from a female donor with Graves disease.

This clonotype appeared once. V usage is TRBV7-2 and J usage is TRBJ2-3, with TRBD2 identical over 14 bases. The CDR3 covers 15 residues. After removal of 3 bases from V and 4 bases from J, the junction contained 0 bases not matched to a gene. Germline-derived CDR1 and CDR2 are SGHTA and FQGNSA. The CDR3 here is CASSLGLAGADTQYF. CDR3 DNA sequence: TGTGCCAGCAGCTTGGGACTAGCGGGAGCAGATACGCAGTATTTT.

In this sample, this clonotype turned up many times. The chain couples TRBV12-3 or TRBV12-4 to TRBJ1-2; 8 bases map to TRBD1. Trimming removed 4 bases from V and 4 bases from J; junction bases left unmatched: 5. CDR3 length: 14 residues. The CDR3 DNA reads as TGTGCCAGCAGTTCGACAGGGGAGGGCTATGGCTACACCTTC. Encoded protein: CASSSTGEGYGYTF.

This clonotype has at least ten counts. This rearrangement joins TRBV29-1 to TRBJ2-7; TRBD1 agrees at 8 bases. CDR3 size: 13 residues. Germline V gives CDR1 SQVTM, CDR2 ANQGSEA. After removal of 7 bases from V and 2 bases from J, the junction contained 7 bases not matched to a gene. The CDR3 reads CSAVDRDPYEQYF. DNA for the CDR3: TGCAGCGCCGTGGACAGGGATCCCTACGAGCAGTACTTC.

The rearrangement uses TRBV5-1 and TRBJ1-1, with D possibly TRBD1 on 5 matching bases. The ends were cut back, 0 bases at V and 5 bases at J, with 14 bases in the middle. The CDR3 runs to 15 residues. The germline gives CDR1 SGHRS, CDR2 YFSETQ. CDR3 bases: TGCGCCAGCAGCTTGGACCCAGGGTTGGGGACTGAAGCTTTCTTT. Encoded protein: CASSLDPGLGTEAFF.

This clonotype has just a few counts. The gene calls are TRBV5-1 and TRBJ2-1; 9 bases are a match to TRBD2. CDR1 and CDR2 from the germline V gene are SGHRS and YFSETQ. Trimming cost V 3 bases and J 6 bases; bases outside gene matches: 10. The CDR3 runs to 16 residues. CDR3 DNA sequence: TGCGCCAGCAGCTCCTCGGGCGGGGGGGCCTTCAATGAGCAGTTCTTC. Protein sequence: CASSSSGGGAFNEQFF.

The chain recombines TRBV5-1 with TRBJ1-5; no clear D. V was trimmed by 5 bases and J by 0 bases, leaving 12 bases between them. This CDR3 has 15 residues. The germline gives CDR1 SGHRS, CDR2 YFSETQ. CDR3 sequence: CASRETVSSNQPQHF. As DNA, the CDR3 is TGCGCCAGCAGAGAGACGGTGTCTAGCAATCAGCCCCAGCATTTT.

This clonotype was recorded many times. This chain connects TRBV11-2 to TRBJ2-7; perhaps TRBD1 as D (5 bases). The length of the CDR3 is 12 residues. The V end lost 1 base, the J end lost 6 bases, and 7 bases lay between the germline ends. Looked up from germline, CDR1 is SGHAT and CDR2 is FQNNGV. The DNA of the CDR3 is TGTGCCAGCAGCTTAGGACAGCGCGAGCAGTACTTC. As protein: CASSLGQREQYF.